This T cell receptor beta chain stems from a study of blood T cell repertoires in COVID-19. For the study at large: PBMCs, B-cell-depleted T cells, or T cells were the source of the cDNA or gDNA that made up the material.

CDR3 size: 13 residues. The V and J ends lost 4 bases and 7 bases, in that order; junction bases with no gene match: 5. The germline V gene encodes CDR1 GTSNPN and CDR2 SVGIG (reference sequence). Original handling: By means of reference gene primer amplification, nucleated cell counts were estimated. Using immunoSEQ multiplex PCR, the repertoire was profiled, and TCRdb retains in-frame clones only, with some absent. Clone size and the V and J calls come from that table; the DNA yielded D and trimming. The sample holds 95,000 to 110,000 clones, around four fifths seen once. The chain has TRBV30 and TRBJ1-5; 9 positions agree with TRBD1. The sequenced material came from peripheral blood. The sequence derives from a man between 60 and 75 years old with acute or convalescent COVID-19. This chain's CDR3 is CAWKPTGGQPQHF. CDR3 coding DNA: TGTGCCTGGAAGCCGACAGGGGGACAGCCCCAGCATTTT.